This is a list of T cell receptor beta chains from one sample in a study of spatial heterogeneity in lung cancer. TCRdb re-called the 5' RACE reads with MiXCR, one entry per CDR3 protein. The data show around 110,000 distinct CDR3 sequences, more than 9% seen once. The sequencing here drew on PBMCs, taken at follow-up. The receptors stem from a male donor with early-stage non-small cell lung cancer. Both conserved end residues are part of each CDR3. A D gene is named only where the DNA matches it firmly. Part of the rows lack a size; the others show once, few, many or a class for expanded clones.

J gene: TRBJ2-4; D gene: NA; V gene: TRBV5-4; clone size: NA; CDR3 protein: CASSSTGFGPKNIQYF; CDR3 DNA: TGTGCCAGCAGCTCCACAGGGTTCGGTCCCAAAAACATTCAGTACTTC
J gene: TRBJ2-3; D gene: TRBD2; V gene: TRBV3-1; clone size: few; CDR3 protein: CASSQVQRGGMQYF; CDR3 DNA: TGTGCCAGCAGCCAGGTTCAGCGGGGGGGCATGCAGTATTTT
J gene: TRBJ2-3; D gene: NA; V gene: TRBV5-4; clone size: many; CDR3 protein: CASSSGLGGGDTQYF; CDR3 DNA: TGTGCCAGCAGCTCGGGACTAGGGGGCGGGGATACGCAGTATTTT
J gene: TRBJ2-7; D gene: NA; V gene: TRBV4-2; clone size: NA; CDR3 protein: CASSRLDQGRGEQYF; CDR3 DNA: TGTGCCAGCAGCCGATTAGACCAGGGACGAGGCGAGCAGTACTTC
J gene: TRBJ2-6; D gene: NA; V gene: TRBV7-3; clone size: few; CDR3 protein: CASSWDVSSGANVLTF; CDR3 DNA: TGTGCCAGCAGCTGGGACGTTAGCTCTGGGGCCAACGTCCTGACTTTC
J gene: TRBJ2-4; D gene: NA; V gene: TRBV7-9; clone size: once; CDR3 protein: CASSPLRDLAKNIQYF; CDR3 DNA: TGTGCCAGCAGCCCGCTAAGGGACCTAGCCAAAAACATTCAGTACTTC
J gene: TRBJ2-4; D gene: NA; V gene: TRBV3-1; clone size: few; CDR3 protein: CASSHLSAGAKNIQYF; CDR3 DNA: TGTGCCAGCAGCCATTTAAGCGCAGGGGCCAAAAACATTCAGTACTTC
J gene: TRBJ1-2; D gene: TRBD1; V gene: TRBV7-9; clone size: many; CDR3 protein: CASSLPGQDGYTF; CDR3 DNA: TGTGCCAGCAGCCTTCCGGGACAGGATGGCTACACCTTC
J gene: TRBJ1-2; D gene: NA; V gene: TRBV11-2; clone size: many; CDR3 protein: CASSLDLGNYGYTF; CDR3 DNA: TGTGCCAGCAGCTTAGATTTAGGAAACTATGGCTACACCTTC
J gene: TRBJ2-3; D gene: NA; V gene: TRBV24-1; clone size: few; CDR3 protein: CATGTQSPDTQYF; CDR3 DNA: TGTGCCACCGGGACCCAGTCCCCAGATACGCAGTATTTT
J gene: TRBJ2-5; D gene: NA; V gene: TRBV5-1; clone size: many; CDR3 protein: CASSFGVKETQYF; CDR3 DNA: TGCGCCAGCAGCTTCGGCGTAAAAGAGACCCAGTACTTC
J gene: TRBJ1-6; D gene: NA; V gene: TRBV6-2/TRBV6-3; clone size: NA; CDR3 protein: CASRYTGRYSPLHF; CDR3 DNA: TGTGCCAGCAGATATACAGGGCGATATTCACCCCTCCACTTT
J gene: TRBJ1-5; D gene: NA; V gene: TRBV2; clone size: many; CDR3 protein: CASSEAPTGRNQPQHF; CDR3 DNA: TGTGCCAGCAGTGAAGCGCCAACAGGGCGCAATCAGCCCCAGCATTTT
J gene: TRBJ1-6; D gene: NA; V gene: TRBV9; clone size: NA; CDR3 protein: CASSVDGNSPLHF; CDR3 DNA: TGTGCCAGCAGCGTGGACGGTAATTCACCCCTCCACTTT
J gene: TRBJ2-3; D gene: NA; V gene: TRBV10-1; clone size: many; CDR3 protein: CASSESGRPDTQYF; CDR3 DNA: TGCGCCAGCAGTGAGTCTGGGCGGCCCGATACGCAGTATTTT
J gene: TRBJ1-2; D gene: NA; V gene: TRBV5-1; clone size: few; CDR3 protein: CASSGQFNYGYTF; CDR3 DNA: TGCGCCAGCAGCGGACAGTTTAACTATGGCTACACCTTC
J gene: TRBJ2-7; D gene: NA; V gene: TRBV5-1; clone size: NA; CDR3 protein: CASSLALEQYF; CDR3 DNA: TGCGCCAGCAGCCTCGCCCTCGAGCAGTACTTC
J gene: TRBJ2-3; D gene: TRBD1; V gene: TRBV27; clone size: few; CDR3 protein: CASSLSLGQGAATDTQYF; CDR3 DNA: TGTGCCAGCAGTTTATCGTTGGGACAGGGGGCTGCTACAGATACGCAGTATTTT
J gene: TRBJ1-5; D gene: NA; V gene: TRBV13; clone size: many; CDR3 protein: CASSFRIGGSNQPQHF; CDR3 DNA: TGTGCCAGCAGCTTTCGGATAGGGGGAAGCAATCAGCCCCAGCATTTT
J gene: TRBJ2-2; D gene: TRBD1; V gene: TRBV5-1; clone size: many; CDR3 protein: CASSPLTGADTGELFF; CDR3 DNA: TGCGCCAGCAGCCCCCTAACAGGGGCGGACACCGGGGAGCTGTTTTTT
J gene: TRBJ1-5; D gene: NA; V gene: TRBV29-1; clone size: few; CDR3 protein: CSTIYRVGNQPQHF; CDR3 DNA: TGCAGCACGATCTACAGGGTGGGGAATCAGCCCCAGCATTTT
J gene: TRBJ2-3; D gene: NA; V gene: TRBV7-3; clone size: many; CDR3 protein: CASSRWNTQYF; CDR3 DNA: TGTGCCAGCAGCCGTTGGAATACGCAGTATTTT
J gene: TRBJ2-7; D gene: NA; V gene: TRBV20-1; clone size: few; CDR3 protein: CSARDPFPQDSYEQYF; CDR3 DNA: TGCAGTGCTAGAGACCCCTTCCCTCAGGATTCCTACGAGCAGTACTTC
J gene: TRBJ2-7; D gene: NA; V gene: TRBV18; clone size: few; CDR3 protein: CASSPLGDGVGREQYF; CDR3 DNA: TGTGCCAGCTCACCACTTGGGGACGGCGTGGGAAGGGAGCAGTACTTC